This T cell receptor beta chain was observed in a study of molecular identifiers for immune sequencing clone quantification. Study-level findings and limits: Clones above 20 RNA copies held over 98% of effector molecules, under 1% in naive cells.

CDR1 is SGHRS, CDR2 YFSETQ, per germline. With 5 bases removed from V and 5 bases from J, the gap between germline ends came to 7 bases. This CDR3 comprises 12 residues. Sorted cell numbers of about 19,000 to 1,000,000, with 10%, 30% or 50% RNA, served as input for naive CD8 libraries. Both previously described methods and listed TCR primers were employed to make bulk TCR libraries. TCRdb reprocessed the PCR reads with MiXCR, giving one entry per CDR3 protein. The data hold more than 550,000 distinct CDR3 sequences, with 25% observed a single time. This clonotype was seen a handful of times. Its antigen is as yet unknown.

Sequencing used naive CD8+ T cells from blood, with Jurkat cell RNA spiked in. Described subset: FACS-sorted CD8+CD4-CCR7+CD45RA+ naive T cells. V and J are TRBV5-1 and TRBJ2-2; D may be TRBD2 (5 bases). This receptor was obtained from a human donor in good health. Some libraries in this study had Jurkat cell RNA spiked in. CDR3 loop: CASRRTTGELFF. CDR3 coding DNA: TGCGCCAGCAGGAGGACTACCGGGGAGCTGTTTTTT.